This record covers a single T cell receptor (beta chain). The sample comes from a study of blood T cell repertoires in COVID-19. Background on the study: Material from acute and convalescent COVID-19 was sourced from the United States, Italy and Spain. The cDNA or gDNA used as material had been derived from T cells, B-cell-depleted T cells, or PBMCs.

Germline loops: CDR1 SGHTA, CDR2 FQGNSA. V was pared by 5 bases and J by 6 bases, with 7 bases of the junction left unmatched. The CDR3 extends over 15 amino acids. Per the original methods: Cell counts per sample came from amplifying reference gene primers. Produced via immunoSEQ multiplex PCR; TCRdb's table is partial and in-frame only. V and J calls and clone size come straight from that table; D and trimming were deduced from the DNA. The table includes tens of thousands of clones, approximately 86% detected once. The sequenced sample was peripheral blood. The chain employs TRBV7-2 and TRBJ1-6, with 7 bases fitting TRBD1. This TCR came from a man between 40 and 49 years old with COVID-19, enrolled during active disease. Here the CDR3 reads CASSVRQGGNSPLHF. CDR3 DNA: TGTGCCAGCAGCGTAAGACAGGGCGGTAATTCACCCCTCCACTTT.